This record looks at one T cell receptor beta chain sequence and its context. Its specificity is not known. These data belong to a study of vaccination and CD4 T cells after COVID-19. Broader study findings: Convalescent participants were relatively few, and none had early post-infection timepoints studied. Median SARS-CoV-2-reactive clonotype numbers went from 21 to 38; this increase was not significant.

Regarding treatment: roughly nine-day PBMC culture with coronavirus spike peptide pools or control peptides (ViraFEST assay). ViraFEST enlarged antigen-specific T cell populations with peptide pools and afterwards sequenced TCRs. By negative selection, CD4+ T cells were isolated once culture had run for about nine days. The V end was cut by 5 bases, the J end by 1 base, with 26 bases between. The CDR3 consists of 19 residues. The Oncomine TCR Beta short-read assay was applied to DNA of cultured CD4+ T cells. TCRdb re-analysed the PCR reads in MiXCR, keeping a single row per CDR3 protein. The table lists approximately 9,300 distinct CDR3 sequences, roughly 64% of them singletons.

The origin of this receptor is a human donor who had recovered from COVID-19. Sequencing was carried out using CD4+ T cells from blood, cultured in vitro. The chain uses TRBV12-3 or TRBV12-4 and TRBJ1-1; D remains ambiguous. CDR3 coding DNA: TGTGCCAGCAGTGCCCCCACGGGCCCTCTCTTACGGGGGAACACTGAAGCTTTCTTT. Translated, it gives CASSAPTGPLLRGNTEAFF.